This T cell receptor (beta chain) stems from a study of cytomegalovirus exposure and HLA in healthy donors. The PCR had 60 Vbeta and 13 Jbeta primers. Libraries were prepared by immunoSEQ multiplex PCR; TCRdb keeps only in-frame clonotypes and omits some of them. The data contain about 130,000 clones, roughly 82% of them singletons. Study results and limitations: The analysis excluded some indistinguishable V segments, including TRBV6-2 and TRBV6-3. Earlier results showed most TCR beta V segments being productive about 90% or about 30% of the time. Presence/absence analyses treated sequencing depth as roughly uniform across donors.

As for this clone: What it binds is not known.

Each of the donors was a healthy bone marrow donor. V was trimmed by 7 bases and J by 3 bases, leaving 10 bases between them. The CDR3 totals 12 residues. CDR1 GTSNPN and CDR2 SVGIG come from the germline V gene (reference sequence). The TCR comes from a woman aged 18-30 years in good health and CMV-seropositive. This chain connects TRBV30 to TRBJ2-1, with D tentatively TRBD2 (5 bases). The material sequenced was PBMCs. The CDR3, as DNA: TGTGCCTTGGGGAGCGACTACAATGAGCAGTTCTTC. Its translation is CALGSDYNEQFF.